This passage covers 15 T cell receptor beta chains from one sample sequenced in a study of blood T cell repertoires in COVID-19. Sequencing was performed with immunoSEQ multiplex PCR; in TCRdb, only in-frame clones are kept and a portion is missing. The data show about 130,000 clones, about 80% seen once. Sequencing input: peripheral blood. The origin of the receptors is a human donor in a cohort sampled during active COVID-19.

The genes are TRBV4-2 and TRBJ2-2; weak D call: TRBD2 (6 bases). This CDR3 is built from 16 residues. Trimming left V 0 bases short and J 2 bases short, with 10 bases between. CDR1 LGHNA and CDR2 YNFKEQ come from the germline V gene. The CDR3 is CASSQDSGTNTGELFF. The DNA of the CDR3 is TGTGCCAGCAGCCAAGACTCCGGGACTAACACCGGGGAGCTGTTTTTT.

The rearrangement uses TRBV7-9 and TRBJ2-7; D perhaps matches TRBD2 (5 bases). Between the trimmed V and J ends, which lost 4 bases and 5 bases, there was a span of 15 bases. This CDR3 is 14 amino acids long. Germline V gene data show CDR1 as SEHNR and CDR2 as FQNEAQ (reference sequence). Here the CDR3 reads CASSSARERHEQYF. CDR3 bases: TGTGCCAGCAGCTCCGCTAGGGAGCGGCACGAGCAGTACTTC.

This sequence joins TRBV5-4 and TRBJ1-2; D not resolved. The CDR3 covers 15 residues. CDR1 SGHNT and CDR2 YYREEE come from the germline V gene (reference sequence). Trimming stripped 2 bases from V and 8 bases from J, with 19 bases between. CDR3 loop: CASSLVGYEGGGYTF. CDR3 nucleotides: TGTGCCAGCAGCTTAGTCGGGTACGAGGGCGGGGGCTACACCTTC.

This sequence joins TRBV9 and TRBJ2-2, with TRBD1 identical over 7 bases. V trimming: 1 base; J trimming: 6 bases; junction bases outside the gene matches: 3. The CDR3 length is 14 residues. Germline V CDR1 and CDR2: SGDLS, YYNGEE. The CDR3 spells CASSVSQGSGELFF. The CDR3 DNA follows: TGTGCCAGCAGCGTATCACAGGGGTCCGGGGAGCTGTTTTTT.

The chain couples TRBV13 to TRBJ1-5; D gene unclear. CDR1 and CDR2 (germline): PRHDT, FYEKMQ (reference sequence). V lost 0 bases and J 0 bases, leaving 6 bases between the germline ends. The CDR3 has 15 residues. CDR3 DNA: TGTGCCAGCAGCTTAGGCGGGAATAGCAATCAGCCCCAGCATTTT. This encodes CASSLGGNSNQPQHF.

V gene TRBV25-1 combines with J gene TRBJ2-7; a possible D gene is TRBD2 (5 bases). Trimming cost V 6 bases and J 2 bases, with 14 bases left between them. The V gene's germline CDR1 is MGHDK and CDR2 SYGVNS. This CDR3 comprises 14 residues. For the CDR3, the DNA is TGTGCCAGCAGGAGCCCCGGGATTACCTACGAGCAGTACTTC. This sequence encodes CASRSPGITYEQYF.

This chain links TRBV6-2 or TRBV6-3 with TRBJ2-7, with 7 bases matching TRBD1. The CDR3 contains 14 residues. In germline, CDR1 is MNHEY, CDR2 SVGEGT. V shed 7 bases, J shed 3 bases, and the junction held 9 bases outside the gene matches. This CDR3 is CASNPGQVGYEQYF. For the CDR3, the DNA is TGTGCCAGCAACCCAGGACAGGTCGGCTACGAGCAGTACTTC.

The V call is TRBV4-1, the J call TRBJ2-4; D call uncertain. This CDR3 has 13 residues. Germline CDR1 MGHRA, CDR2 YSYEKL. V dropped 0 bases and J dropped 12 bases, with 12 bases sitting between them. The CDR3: CASSQDRSSNQYF. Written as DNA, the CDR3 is TGCGCCAGCAGCCAAGACAGGTCGAGTAATCAGTACTTC.

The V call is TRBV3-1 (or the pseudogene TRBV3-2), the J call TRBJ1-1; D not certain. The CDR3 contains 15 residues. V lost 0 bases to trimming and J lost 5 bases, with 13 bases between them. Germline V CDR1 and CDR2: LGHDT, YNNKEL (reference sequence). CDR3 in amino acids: CASSQESGLETEAFF. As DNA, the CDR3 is TGTGCCAGCAGCCAAGAATCGGGGTTGGAGACTGAAGCTTTCTTT.

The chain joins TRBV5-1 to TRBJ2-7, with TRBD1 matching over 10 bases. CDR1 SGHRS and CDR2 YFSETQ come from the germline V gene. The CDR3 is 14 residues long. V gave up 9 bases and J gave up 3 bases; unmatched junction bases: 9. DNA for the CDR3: TGCGCCACCTCAACCGGGACAGGGGTCTACGAGCAGTACTTC. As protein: CATSTGTGVYEQYF.

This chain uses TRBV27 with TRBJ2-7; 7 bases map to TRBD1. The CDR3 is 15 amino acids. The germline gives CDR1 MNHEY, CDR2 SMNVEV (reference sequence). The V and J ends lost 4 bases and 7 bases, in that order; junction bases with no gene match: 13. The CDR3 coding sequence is TGTGCCAGCAGTTCCCTTGAGGGGGCTATGAGAGAGCAGTACTTC. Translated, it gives CASSSLEGAMREQYF.

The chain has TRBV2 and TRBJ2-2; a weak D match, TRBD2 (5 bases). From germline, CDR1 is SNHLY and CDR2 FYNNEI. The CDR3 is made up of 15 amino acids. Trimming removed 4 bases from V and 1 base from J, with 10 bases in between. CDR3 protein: CASSAFGGNTGELFF. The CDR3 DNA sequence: TGTGCCAGCAGTGCGTTCGGAGGGAACACCGGGGAGCTGTTTTTT.

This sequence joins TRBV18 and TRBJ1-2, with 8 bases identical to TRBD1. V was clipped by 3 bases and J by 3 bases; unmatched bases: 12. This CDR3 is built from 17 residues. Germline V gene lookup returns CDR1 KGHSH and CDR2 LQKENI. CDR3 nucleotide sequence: TGTGCCAGCTCACCTAAGACAGGGGATGAGGCCTACTATGGCTACACCTTC. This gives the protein CASSPKTGDEAYYGYTF.

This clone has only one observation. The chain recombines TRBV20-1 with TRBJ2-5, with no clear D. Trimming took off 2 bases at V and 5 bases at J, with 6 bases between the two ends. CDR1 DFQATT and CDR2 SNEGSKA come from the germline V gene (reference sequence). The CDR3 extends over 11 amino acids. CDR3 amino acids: CSARTRETQYF. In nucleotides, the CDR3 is TGCAGTGCTAGAACTCGGGAGACCCAGTACTTC.

CDR3 DNA sequence: TGTGCCAGCAGGACAGTGGGACAGGGGTTTTCACCCCTCCACTTT. Protein: CASRTVGQGFSPLHF. The chain employs TRBV6-5 and TRBJ1-6; 10 bases align to TRBD1. The CDR3 is 15 residues long. V gave up 6 bases and J gave up 9 bases; unmatched junction bases: 8. The germline V gene encodes CDR1 MNHEY and CDR2 SVGAGI.